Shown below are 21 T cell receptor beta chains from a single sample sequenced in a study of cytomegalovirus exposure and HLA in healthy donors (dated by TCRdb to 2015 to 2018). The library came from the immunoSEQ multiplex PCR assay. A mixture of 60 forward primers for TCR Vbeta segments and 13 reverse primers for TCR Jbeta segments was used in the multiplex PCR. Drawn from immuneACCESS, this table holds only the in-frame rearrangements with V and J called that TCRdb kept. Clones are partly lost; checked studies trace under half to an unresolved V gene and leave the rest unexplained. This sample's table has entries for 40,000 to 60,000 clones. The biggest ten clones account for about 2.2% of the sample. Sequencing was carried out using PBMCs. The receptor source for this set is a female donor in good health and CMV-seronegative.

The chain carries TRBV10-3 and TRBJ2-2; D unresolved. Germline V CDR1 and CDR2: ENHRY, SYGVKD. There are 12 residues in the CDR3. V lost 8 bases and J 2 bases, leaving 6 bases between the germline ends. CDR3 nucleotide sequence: TGTGCCATCTCCCTTAACACCGGGGAGCTGTTTTTT. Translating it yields CAISLNTGELFF.

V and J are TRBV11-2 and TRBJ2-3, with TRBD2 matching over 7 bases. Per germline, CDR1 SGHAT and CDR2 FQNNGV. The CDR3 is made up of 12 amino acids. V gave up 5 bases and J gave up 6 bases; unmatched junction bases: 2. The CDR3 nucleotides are TGTGCCAGCAGCCTTAGCGGGGATACGCAGTATTTT. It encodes CASSLSGDTQYF.

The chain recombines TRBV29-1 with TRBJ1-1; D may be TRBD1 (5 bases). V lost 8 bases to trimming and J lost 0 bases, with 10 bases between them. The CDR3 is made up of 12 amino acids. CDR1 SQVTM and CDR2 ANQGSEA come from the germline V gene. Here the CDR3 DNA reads TGCAGCATACAGGTTTTGAACACTGAAGCTTTCTTT. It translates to CSIQVLNTEAFF.

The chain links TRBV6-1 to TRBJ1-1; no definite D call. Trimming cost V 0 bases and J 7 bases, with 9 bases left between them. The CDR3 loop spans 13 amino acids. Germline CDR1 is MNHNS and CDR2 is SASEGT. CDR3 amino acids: CASSEAGRREAFF. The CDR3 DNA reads TGTGCCAGCAGTGAAGCTGGGAGACGTGAAGCTTTCTTT.

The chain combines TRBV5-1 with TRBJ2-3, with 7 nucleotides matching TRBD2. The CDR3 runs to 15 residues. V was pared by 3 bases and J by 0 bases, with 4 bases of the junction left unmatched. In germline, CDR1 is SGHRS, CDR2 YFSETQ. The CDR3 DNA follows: TGCGCCAGCAGCTCTGGGGGGGTTAGCACAGATACGCAGTATTTT. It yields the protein CASSSGGVSTDTQYF.

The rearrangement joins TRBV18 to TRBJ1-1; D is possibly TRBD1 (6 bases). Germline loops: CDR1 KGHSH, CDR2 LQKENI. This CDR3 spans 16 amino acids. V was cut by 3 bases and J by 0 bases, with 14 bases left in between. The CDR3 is CASSPLPQGMNTEAFF. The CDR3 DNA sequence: TGTGCCAGCTCACCCCTACCCCAGGGGATGAACACTGAAGCTTTCTTT. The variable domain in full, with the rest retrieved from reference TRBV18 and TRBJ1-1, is NAGVMQNPRHLVRRRGQEARLRCSPMKGHSHVYWYRQLPEEGLKFMVYLQKENIIDESGMPKERFSAEFPKEGPSILRIQQVVRGDSAAYFCASSPLPQGMNTEAFFGQGTRLTVV.

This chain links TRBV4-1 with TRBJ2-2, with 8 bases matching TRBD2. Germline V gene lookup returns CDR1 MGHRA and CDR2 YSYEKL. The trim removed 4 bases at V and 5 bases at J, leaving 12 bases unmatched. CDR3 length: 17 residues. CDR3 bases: TGCGCCAGCAGCCTCTCCGGGAGCGGGGGAGGTACCGGGGAGCTGTTTTTT. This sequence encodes CASSLSGSGGGTGELFF.

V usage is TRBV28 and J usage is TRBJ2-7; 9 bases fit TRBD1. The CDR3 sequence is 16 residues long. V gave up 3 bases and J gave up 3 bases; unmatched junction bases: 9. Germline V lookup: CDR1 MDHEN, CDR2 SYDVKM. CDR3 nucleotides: TGTGCCAGCAGTTTCGGGACCGGGACAGGGATCTACGAGCAGTACTTC. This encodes CASSFGTGTGIYEQYF.

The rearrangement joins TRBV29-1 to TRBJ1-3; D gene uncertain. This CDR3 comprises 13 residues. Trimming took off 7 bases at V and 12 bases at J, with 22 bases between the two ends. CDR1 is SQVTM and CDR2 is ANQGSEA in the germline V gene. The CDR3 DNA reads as TGCAGCGCCGTCCCGCAGGTCGGGAGCCTCATATATTTT. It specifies CSAVPQVGSLIYF.

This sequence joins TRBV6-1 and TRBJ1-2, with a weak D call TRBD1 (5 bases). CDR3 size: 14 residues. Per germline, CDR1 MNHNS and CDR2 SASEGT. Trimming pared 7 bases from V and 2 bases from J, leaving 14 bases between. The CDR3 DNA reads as TGTGCCAGCATAAGGACAAGAGACAACTATGGCTACACCTTC. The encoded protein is CASIRTRDNYGYTF.

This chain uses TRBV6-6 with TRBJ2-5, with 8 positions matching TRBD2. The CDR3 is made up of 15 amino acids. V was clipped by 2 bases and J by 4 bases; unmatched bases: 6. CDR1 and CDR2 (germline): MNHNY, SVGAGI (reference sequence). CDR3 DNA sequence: TGTGCCAGCAGTTACCGAGCTAGCGGGTCAGAGACCCAGTACTTC. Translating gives CASSYRASGSETQYF.

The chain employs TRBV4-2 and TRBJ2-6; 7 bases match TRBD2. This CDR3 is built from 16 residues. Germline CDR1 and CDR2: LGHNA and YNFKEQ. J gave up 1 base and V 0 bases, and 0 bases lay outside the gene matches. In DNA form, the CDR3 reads TGTGCCAGCAGCCAAGAGGGGGGGTCTGGGGCCAACGTCCTGACTTTC. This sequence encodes CASSQEGGSGANVLTF.

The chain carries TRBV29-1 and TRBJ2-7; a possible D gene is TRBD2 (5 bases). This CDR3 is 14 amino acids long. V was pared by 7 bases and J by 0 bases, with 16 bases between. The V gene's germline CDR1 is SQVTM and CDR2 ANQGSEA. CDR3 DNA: TGCAGCGCCGTAATAGCGTCCCTCTCCTACGAGCAGTACTTC. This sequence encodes CSAVIASLSYEQYF.

The CDR3 nucleotides are TGTGCCAGCAGTGAATTGACAAGATGGGGCTACACCTTC. Protein: CASSELTRWGYTF. This chain uses TRBV6-1 with TRBJ1-2; D gene unclear. The CDR3 contains 13 residues. V lost 2 bases, J lost 8 bases, and 12 bases lay in between. Germline V lookup: CDR1 MNHNS, CDR2 SASEGT.

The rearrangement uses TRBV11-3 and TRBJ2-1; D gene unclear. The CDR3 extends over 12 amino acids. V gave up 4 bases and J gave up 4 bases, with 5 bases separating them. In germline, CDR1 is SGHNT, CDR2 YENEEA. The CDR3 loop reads CASSSRYNEQFF. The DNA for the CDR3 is TGTGCCAGCAGCTCCCGTTACAATGAGCAGTTCTTC. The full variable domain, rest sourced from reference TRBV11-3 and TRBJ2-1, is EAGVVQSPRYKIIEKKQPVAFWCNPISGHNTLYWYLQNLGQGPELLIRYENEEAVDDSQLPKDRFSAERLKGVDSTLKIQPAELGDSAVYLCASSSRYNEQFFGPGTRLTVL.

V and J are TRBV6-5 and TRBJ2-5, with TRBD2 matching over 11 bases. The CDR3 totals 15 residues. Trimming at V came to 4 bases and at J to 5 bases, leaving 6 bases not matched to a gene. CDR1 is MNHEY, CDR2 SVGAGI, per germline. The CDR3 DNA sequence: TGTGCCAGCAGTTTTTTAGCGGGGGGGATGGAGACCCAGTACTTC. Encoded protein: CASSFLAGGMETQYF.

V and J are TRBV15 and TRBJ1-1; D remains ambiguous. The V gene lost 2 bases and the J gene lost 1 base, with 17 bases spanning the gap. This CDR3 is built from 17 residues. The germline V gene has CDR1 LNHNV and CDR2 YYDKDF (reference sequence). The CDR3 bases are TGTGCCACCAGCAGACTCCGGGGTTTCGAGAAGAACACTGAAGCTTTCTTT. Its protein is CATSRLRGFEKNTEAFF.

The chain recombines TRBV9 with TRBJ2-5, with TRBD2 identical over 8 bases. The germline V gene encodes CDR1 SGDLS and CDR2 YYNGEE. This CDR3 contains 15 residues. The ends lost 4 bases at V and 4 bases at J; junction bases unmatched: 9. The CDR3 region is CASSQAGGASETQYF. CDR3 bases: TGTGCCAGCAGCCAGGCGGGGGGCGCATCAGAGACCCAGTACTTC.

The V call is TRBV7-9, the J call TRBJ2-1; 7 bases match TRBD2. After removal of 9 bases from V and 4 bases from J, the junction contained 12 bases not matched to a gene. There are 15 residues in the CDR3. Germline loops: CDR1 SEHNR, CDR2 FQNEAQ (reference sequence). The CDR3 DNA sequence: TGTGCCAGTGGAAAGGGAGGGGCTGCTTACAATGAGCAGTTCTTC. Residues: CASGKGGAAYNEQFF.

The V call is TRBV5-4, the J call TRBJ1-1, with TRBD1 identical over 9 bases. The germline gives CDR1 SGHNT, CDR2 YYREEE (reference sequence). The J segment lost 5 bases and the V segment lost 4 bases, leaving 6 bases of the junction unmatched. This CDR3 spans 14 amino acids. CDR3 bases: TGTGCCAGCAGCCCCGGACAGGGGAGGACTGAAGCTTTCTTT. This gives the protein CASSPGQGRTEAFF.

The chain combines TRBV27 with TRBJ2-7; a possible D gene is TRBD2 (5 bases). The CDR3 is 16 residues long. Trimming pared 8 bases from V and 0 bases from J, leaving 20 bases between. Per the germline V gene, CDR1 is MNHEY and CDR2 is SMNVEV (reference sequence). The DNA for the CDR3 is TGTGCCAGCGATGAAAGAGACGAGGGCAGCTCCTACGAGCAGTACTTC. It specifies CASDERDEGSSYEQYF.